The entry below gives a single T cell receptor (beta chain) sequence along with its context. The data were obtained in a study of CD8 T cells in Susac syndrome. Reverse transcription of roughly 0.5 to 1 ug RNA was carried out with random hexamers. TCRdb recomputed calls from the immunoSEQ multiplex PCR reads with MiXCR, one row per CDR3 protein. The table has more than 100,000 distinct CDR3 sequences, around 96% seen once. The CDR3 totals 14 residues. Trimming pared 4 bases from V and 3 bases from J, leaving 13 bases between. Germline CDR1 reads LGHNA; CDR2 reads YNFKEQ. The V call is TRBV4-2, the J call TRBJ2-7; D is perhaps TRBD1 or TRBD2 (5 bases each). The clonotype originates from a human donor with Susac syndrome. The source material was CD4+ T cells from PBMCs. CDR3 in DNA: TGTGCCAGCAGCCCGTCCCGGGACGGCTACGAGCAGTACTTC. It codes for CASSPSRDGYEQYF.